This T cell receptor (beta chain) was identified during a study of blood T cell repertoires in COVID-19. Study background: Sites in the United States, Italy and Spain provided acute and convalescent COVID-19 samples. The analysed material was cDNA or gDNA that came from T cells, B-cell-depleted T cells, or PBMCs.

As handled by the study authors: It was from reference gene primer amplification that nucleated cell counts were estimated. Repertoires were generated with immunoSEQ multiplex PCR, while TCRdb's copy carries only in-frame clones and drops some. V, J and clone size were drawn from that table, and D and trimming were deduced from the DNA. The sample shows approximately 250,000 clones, more than 75% of them seen only once. The ends lost 1 base at V and 3 bases at J; junction bases unmatched: 1. Germline V gene data show CDR1 as MNHNS and CDR2 as SASEGT. This CDR3 has 15 residues. The receptor comes from a woman aged 55-69 years who had recovered from COVID-19. Sequencing was carried out using peripheral blood. The V call is TRBV6-1, the J call TRBJ2-1; 9 bases line up with TRBD1. The CDR3 bases are TGTGCCAGCAGTGAAGAGACAGGGGGCTACAATGAGCAGTTCTTC. Translated: CASSEETGGYNEQFF.